This TCR beta chain was identified in a study of blood T cell repertoires in COVID-19. The wider study: COVID-19 samples from acute and convalescent phases originated in the United States, Italy and Spain. PBMCs, B-cell-depleted T cells, or T cells provided the cDNA or gDNA that made up the material.

Sequencing used immunoSEQ multiplex PCR; TCRdb keeps in-frame clones, though not all of them. Altogether about 120,000 clones are present, 75% to 90% being singletons, with the ten largest covering about 4.1%. The CDR3 sequence is 13 residues long. The ends lost 4 bases at V and 12 bases at J; junction bases unmatched: 9. CDR1 and CDR2 (germline): MRHNA, SNTAGT. This chain joins TRBV6-4 and TRBJ1-2, with 9 positions matching TRBD1. The sequenced sample was peripheral blood. The sequence was collected from a man aged 40-49 years with acute or convalescent COVID-19. The CDR3 reads CASSVHRGRWHTF. The CDR3 nucleotides read TGTGCCAGCAGTGTCCACAGGGGGCGTTGGCACACCTTC.